This entry features one T cell receptor (beta chain) sequence. It has no known antigen specificity. No base-level quality is on record; no much larger clone is a single base apart. The CDR3 sequence holds 16 residues, the cysteine and phenylalanine included. Only CDR3 DNA is held: 48 bases, read in frame from base 1. The germline V gene sets CDR1 to SGHRS and CDR2 to YFSETQ. V is cut by 0 bases and J by 4 bases, and the space between the germline ends is 13 bases. The control cohort consisted of roughly 11 patients who had myeloablative marrow transplants with methotrexate plus a calcineurin inhibitor and who were sampled 1 year after transplant. Mononuclear cells from peripheral blood and bone marrow were separated by Ficoll-Hypaque density centrifugation and then cryopreserved. These data originate in a study of T cells after posttransplantation cyclophosphamide (dated by TCRdb to about 2016). Concerning the study at large: Using TRB sequencing, the study followed how the T cell repertoire rebuilt after myeloablative bone marrow transplantation with posttransplantation cyclophosphamide given as GVHD prophylaxis. Antigen receptor sequencing covered samples from about 40 PTCy-treated patients and around 15 of their related bone marrow donors. Blood from all 35 or so PTCy patients who had 1-year posttransplant specimens underwent TRB sequencing. Up to roughly 3 additional blood samples from 2 to 5.2 years after transplant were also TRB-sequenced in 3 patients, as was pretransplant blood from several patients. Because TRA and TRB clonality correlated tightly in several samples, later TCR analyses were limited to TRB. Public TRB sequences were searched against a database of over 3,500 sequences associated with responses to pathogens, tumor antigens, self-antigens and alloantigens. The paper as a whole reports these results and caveats: Across approximately 41 patients, TRB clonality was highly associated with recipient CMV seropositivity and CMV reactivation, and PTCy diversity was similar to diversity in CNI/methotrexate controls. Donor-recipient similarity was low at 1-2 months but rose over the first year, and later blood repertoires were often dominated by donor CD8+ memory clones. The TRB repertoires of T cells infiltrating skin or GI tract showed only limited overlap with the TRB repertoires of T cells in blood.

TRB sequencing used genomic DNA with the immunoSEQ assay at survey resolution or the hsTCRB kit. Under the source paper's analysis protocol: Initial read processing used immunoSEQ software, and repertoire analyses used the LymphoSeq R package. Clonality was computed as 1 minus normalized Shannon entropy, and a Gini coefficient was also calculated for each TRB dataset. Phenotypes of unsorted samples were inferred by mapping TRB sequences from sorted subsets of the recipient or donor onto the same recipient's unsorted samples. What TCRdb holds here is the immuneACCESS table cut down to in-frame rearrangements. Part of the clones is not present; checked against another copy, under half of the missing clones reflect an unresolved V gene, and the others are unexplained. V and J calls and clone size are given by that table; D and trimming were obtained from the DNA. This sample lists 21,000 or so clones; about 86% were detected once. In total, the top ten clones hold 2% to 2.5% of the sample.

This sequence originates from a female patient aged 25-39 years who received an allogeneic stem cell transplant from an unrelated donor, was CMV-positive, and had acute and chronic GVHD. Following transplantation, T cells from the graft donor may be among those present. The rearrangement joined TRBV5-1 to TRBJ2-2, and possibly TRBD2, on 5 matching bases. The source material was PBMCs, sampled around 53 weeks after allogeneic stem cell transplant with calcineurin inhibitor and methotrexate. The bases read TGCGCCAGCAGCTTGGTAGGCGAGGGATTCACCGGGGAGCTGTTTTTT. Its protein reads: CASSLVGEGFTGELFF.